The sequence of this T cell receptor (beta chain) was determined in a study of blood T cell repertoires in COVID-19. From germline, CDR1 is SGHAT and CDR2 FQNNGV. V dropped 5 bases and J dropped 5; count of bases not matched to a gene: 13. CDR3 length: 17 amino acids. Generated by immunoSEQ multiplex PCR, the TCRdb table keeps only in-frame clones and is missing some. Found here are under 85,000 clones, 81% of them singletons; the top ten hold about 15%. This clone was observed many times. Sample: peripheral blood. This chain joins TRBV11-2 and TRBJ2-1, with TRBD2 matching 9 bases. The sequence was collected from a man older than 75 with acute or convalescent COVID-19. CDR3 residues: CASSPRRWREGHNEQFF. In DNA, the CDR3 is TGTGCCAGCAGCCCCAGGAGGTGGCGGGAGGGCCACAATGAGCAGTTCTTC.